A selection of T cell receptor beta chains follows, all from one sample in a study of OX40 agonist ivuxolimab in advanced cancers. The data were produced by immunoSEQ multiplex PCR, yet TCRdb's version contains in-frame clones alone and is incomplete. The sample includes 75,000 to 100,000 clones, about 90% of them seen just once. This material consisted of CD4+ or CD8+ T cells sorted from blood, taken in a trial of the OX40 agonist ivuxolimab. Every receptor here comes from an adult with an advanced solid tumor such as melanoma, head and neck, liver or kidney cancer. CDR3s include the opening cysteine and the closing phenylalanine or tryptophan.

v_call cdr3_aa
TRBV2 CASSADRGSELFF
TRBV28 CASSLLFTEAFF
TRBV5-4 CASSLAPWRNTEAFF
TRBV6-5 CASSYSTPRVSRKLFF
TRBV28 CASSPIYFRDRVWRSNQPQHF
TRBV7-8 CASSLRIGGTGRTKWGNQPQHF
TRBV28 CASSSGQGWSEQYF
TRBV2 CASSPRRGTEAFF
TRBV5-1 CASSLILAGSTDTQYF
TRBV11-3 CASSQRDRGFDEQYF
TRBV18 CASSPPERVSRTGELFF
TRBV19 CASSKYRGSIELAGGYEQYF
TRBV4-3 CASSHERVGVVEQFF
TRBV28 CASSFKFGEEDTEAFF
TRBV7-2 CASSLKRAARETQYF
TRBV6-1 CASSESLDNTQYF
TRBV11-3 CASSPTWRGANTQYF
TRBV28 CASRTTPLGEQYF
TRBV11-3 CASSLRVEAEQFF
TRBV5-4 CASSLGANTGTPPRAQYF
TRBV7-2 CASSLPSTDTQYF
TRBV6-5 CASSRSLGNEQYF
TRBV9 CASSVSGWGTDTQYF
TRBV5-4 CASSLNLAGALNEQYF
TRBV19 CASRRGSNYGYTF